The present T cell receptor (beta chain) was sequenced within a study of blood T cell repertoires in COVID-19. Study information: Whether acute or convalescent, the COVID-19 samples came from the United States, Italy and Spain. Nucleic acid was either cDNA or gDNA, and it came from T cells, B-cell-depleted T cells, or PBMCs.

The V end lost 6 bases, the J end lost 0 bases, and 9 bases lay between the germline ends. Germline CDR1 LNHDA, CDR2 SQIVND (reference sequence). The CDR3 runs 15 residues. Original data processing: By means of reference gene primer amplification, nucleated cell counts were estimated. Profiled with immunoSEQ multiplex PCR; TCRdb holds only in-frame clones, not every one. V, J and clone size reflect that table, while D and trimming were determined from the DNA. The top ten hold around 5.6% of the sample, which has more than 95,000 clones, around four fifths seen once. This TCR was sampled from a man older than 75 with active or convalescent COVID-19. The sequenced material came from peripheral blood. V and J are TRBV19 and TRBJ1-6; D gene uncertain. This CDR3 reads CASSREPSYNSPLHF. CDR3 sequence (DNA): TGTGCCAGTAGCCGAGAACCCTCCTATAATTCACCCCTCCACTTT.